Sequencing of this T cell receptor (beta chain) was carried out in a study of T cell responses to AZD1222 COVID-19 vaccine. Concerning this clone: No antigen is known for it.

Clones were read by immunoSEQ multiplex PCR, and TCRdb kept only the in-frame ones, dropping some. The sample records about 92,000 clones, approximately 91% being singletons. The CDR3 spans 14 residues. Germline CDR1 reads LNHDA; CDR2 reads SQIVND (reference sequence). V lost 5 bases, J lost 5 bases, and 6 bases stayed unmatched. Study-wide results and caveats: Females outnumbered males among donors, who were mostly white British; clonal diversity was possibly underestimated. Recipients of two AZD1222 doses showed rising Spike-specific TCR breadth and depth.

The receptor was isolated from an adult in good health. This specimen was peripheral blood, taken on day 0 of AZD1222 vaccination. V and J are TRBV19 and TRBJ2-3; TRBD1 agrees at 8 bases. CDR3 DNA sequence: TGTGCCAGTAGTGGGCAGGGGGCAGGAGATACGCAGTATTTT. This gives the protein CASSGQGAGDTQYF.